These T cell receptor beta chains were read from a single sample in a study of cytomegalovirus exposure and HLA in healthy donors. The table came from immunoSEQ multiplex PCR; TCRdb's copy has only in-frame clones and leaves some out. The sample table includes approximately 52,000 clones. Sequencing was done on a sample of PBMCs. These receptors were taken from a woman in her fifties or sixties in good health and CMV-seropositive. CDR3s include the opening cysteine and the closing phenylalanine or tryptophan. The D gene is left open where the match is weak. Clone size is not always given. Where it is, it says once, few, many or a class for expanded clones.

D,J,size,V,CDR3,DNA
TRBD1,TRBJ1-6,-,TRBV28,CASSGSDRPFSPLHF,TGTGCCAGCAGTGGATCGGACAGGCCTTTTTCACCCCTCCACTTT
-,TRBJ2-7,-,TRBV18,CASSLGAGQTNHEQYF,TGTGCCAGCTCACTCGGCGCCGGACAGACTAACCACGAGCAGTACTTC
-,TRBJ1-6,-,TRBV5-1,CASSLDSNSPLHF,TGCGCCAGCAGCTTGGATTCGAACTCACCCCTACACTTT
-,TRBJ2-5,-,TRBV29-1,CSVGQQENQYF,TGCAGCGTTGGACAACAAGAGAACCAGTACTTC
TRBD2,TRBJ2-1,-,TRBV2,CASSGLAGGPFGFF,TGTGCCAGCAGTGGATTAGCGGGGGGCCCCTTCGGGTTCTTC
TRBD1,TRBJ1-6,-,TRBV19,CASSIRGQGVNSPLHF,TGTGCCAGTAGTATAAGGGGGCAGGGGGTCAATTCACCCCTCCACTTT
TRBD1,TRBJ1-5,-,TRBV6-1,CASSERTGGRSAQHF,TGTGCCAGCAGTGAACGGACAGGGGGACGGTCGGCCCAGCATTTT
-,TRBJ2-1,-,TRBV5-4,CASSLVALREQFF,TGTGCCAGCAGTCTGGTAGCCCTCAGAGAGCAGTTCTTC
-,TRBJ2-7,-,TRBV4-3,CASSQDSGYEQYF,TGCGCCAGCAGCCAAGACTCCGGTTACGAGCAGTACTTC
TRBD1,TRBJ1-5,-,TRBV11-2,CASSFGTGKGQPQHF,TGTGCCAGCAGCTTCGGGACAGGGAAGGGTCAGCCCCAGCATTTT
-,TRBJ1-1,-,TRBV6-5,CASSLGGVRTEAFF,TGTGCCAGCAGTTTGGGAGGGGTTAGGACTGAAGCTTTCTTT
-,TRBJ2-2,-,TRBV6-5,CASSYPGGAAGELFF,TGTGCCAGCAGTTATCCCGGGGGAGCCGCCGGGGAGCTGTTTTTT
-,TRBJ1-2,-,TRBV18,CASSPREGVDYGYTF,TGTGCCAGCTCACCCAGGGAGGGGGTAGACTATGGCTACACCTTC
-,TRBJ1-5,-,TRBV6-5,CASRKGGYNQPQHF,TGTGCCAGCAGAAAGGGGGGGTACAATCAGCCCCAGCATTTT
TRBD2,TRBJ2-1,-,TRBV28,CASSPTSGGNNEQFF,TGTGCCAGCAGCCCTACTAGCGGGGGTAACAATGAGCAGTTCTTC
TRBD2,TRBJ2-3,-,TRBV6-1,CASSAGAGGEPITDTQYF,TGTGCCAGCAGTGCCGGGGCGGGGGGCGAACCCATCACAGATACGCAGTATTTT
TRBD1,TRBJ2-7,-,TRBV28,CASRDRGYEQYF,TGTGCCAGCCGGGACAGGGGGTACGAGCAGTACTTC
TRBD1,TRBJ1-4,-,TRBV2,CATRDRVGEKLFF,TGTGCCACCAGGGACAGGGTGGGTGAAAAACTGTTTTTT
TRBD1,TRBJ1-4,-,TRBV2,CASMGQALTNEKLFF,TGTGCCAGCATGGGACAGGCGTTAACTAATGAAAAACTGTTTTTT
-,TRBJ1-1,-,TRBV5-8,CASSLTEAFF,TGTGCCAGCAGCCTCACTGAAGCTTTCTTT
-,TRBJ2-1,-,TRBV27,CASSYGGPYNEQFF,TGTGCCAGCAGTTACGGGGGGCCTTACAATGAGCAGTTCTTC
-,TRBJ1-5,-,TRBV2,CASTPETAGRGQPQHF,TGTGCCAGCACTCCTGAGACAGCCGGCAGAGGTCAGCCCCAGCATTTT
TRBD2,TRBJ2-2,-,TRBV7-9,CASSLGGGTGELFF,TGTGCCAGCAGCTTAGGCGGGGGCACCGGGGAGCTGTTTTTT
TRBD1,TRBJ1-2,-,TRBV6-5,CASRRGQGNGYTF,TGTGCCAGCAGGAGAGGACAGGGGAATGGCTACACCTTC
-,TRBJ1-5,-,TRBV18,CASSPGATSNQPQHF,TGTGCCAGCTCACCAGGGGCCACTAGCAATCAGCCCCAGCATTTT
-,TRBJ2-5,-,TRBV5-5,CASSLAAGTAETQYF,TGTGCCAGCAGCTTGGCGGCCGGGACTGCAGAGACCCAGTACTTC
-,TRBJ1-4,-,TRBV7-9,CASSRTGSILFF,TGTGCCAGCAGCCGGACGGGGAGTATCCTGTTTTTT
-,TRBJ2-3,-,TRBV6-5,CASSSPGASTDTQYF,TGTGCCAGCAGCTCCCCAGGGGCTAGCACAGATACGCAGTATTTT
-,TRBJ2-2,-,TRBV18,CASALSGGPQPGELFF,TGTGCCAGCGCCCTCTCAGGGGGGCCTCAACCCGGGGAGCTGTTTTTT
-,TRBJ2-5,-,TRBV5-6,CASSLRGGIYQETQYF,TGTGCCAGCAGCCTGAGGGGCGGGATTTACCAAGAGACCCAGTACTTC
TRBD2,TRBJ2-3,-,TRBV2,CATSRLAGGTDTQYF,TGTGCCACCTCGCGACTAGCGGGGGGCACAGATACGCAGTATTTT
-,TRBJ1-1,-,TRBV27,CASRVMRNTEAFF,TGTGCCAGCAGGGTCATGCGGAACACTGAAGCTTTCTTT
-,TRBJ1-2,-,TRBV7-2,CASSPDGGTNYGYTF,TGTGCCAGCAGCCCAGATGGGGGGACTAACTATGGCTACACCTTC
TRBD1,TRBJ2-7,-,TRBV5-1,CASGGQGFSEQYF,TGCGCCAGCGGGGGACAGGGGTTTTCCGAGCAGTACTTC
TRBD2,TRBJ2-1,-,TRBV6-5,CASSSGGGRVYNEQFF,TGTGCCAGCAGTTCCGGGGGGGGGCGCGTCTACAATGAGCAGTTCTTC
-,TRBJ1-1,-,TRBV28,CASSRTVRTEAFF,TGTGCCAGCAGCCGGACAGTTCGCACTGAAGCTTTCTTT
-,TRBJ2-7,-,TRBV19,CASSSAGTQQYF,TGTGCCAGTAGTAGCGCCGGGACACAGCAGTACTTC
TRBD1,TRBJ2-5,-,TRBV19,CASGVGTGVETQYF,TGTGCCAGTGGGGTGGGGACAGGGGTGGAGACCCAGTACTTC
-,TRBJ1-5,-,TRBV5-1,CASSLDNSNQPQHF,TGCGCCAGCAGCTTGGATAATAGCAATCAGCCCCAGCATTTT
-,TRBJ2-1,-,TRBV19,CASSSRGNTNEQFF,TGTGCCAGTAGTAGCCGGGGGAACACCAATGAGCAGTTCTTC
-,TRBJ1-1,-,TRBV10-1,CASSDRRVNTEDFF,TGCGCCAGCAGTGATCGCCGGGTGAACACTGAAGATTTCTTT
-,TRBJ1-2,-,TRBV19,CASTFGGDGYTF,TGTGCCAGTACCTTTGGGGGGGATGGCTACACCTTC
-,TRBJ2-7,-,TRBV18,CASSPQGWYEQYF,TGTGCCAGCTCACCTCAGGGGTGGTACGAGCAGTACTTC
-,TRBJ1-5,-,TRBV6-5,CASSGRSNQPQHF,TGTGCCAGCAGTGGGAGATCCAATCAGCCCCAGCATTTT
TRBD1,TRBJ2-1,medium-sized,TRBV5-1,CASSSVPGQGINEQFF,TGCGCCAGCAGCTCGGTCCCGGGACAGGGTATTAATGAGCAGTTCTTC
TRBD1,TRBJ1-1,-,TRBV18,CASSPPASGGLNTEDFF,TGTGCCAGCTCACCCCCGGCCTCAGGGGGGCTGAACACTGAAGATTTCTTT
-,TRBJ1-5,-,TRBV19,CASSEGLPQHF,TGTGCCAGTAGCGAGGGTCTGCCCCAGCATTTT
-,TRBJ1-2,-,TRBV25-1,CASSEASPRGYTF,TGTGCCAGCAGTGAGGCAAGTCCTCGTGGCTACACCTTC
TRBD2,TRBJ2-5,-,TRBV4-2,CASSQETAVIAGEGAQYF,TGTGCCAGCAGCCAAGAGACGGCGGTGATAGCGGGGGAGGGGGCCCAGTACTTC
TRBD2,TRBJ2-5,-,TRBV5-1,CASSFSGGARETQYF,TGCGCCAGCAGCTTTAGCGGGGGGGCGAGAGAGACCCAGTACTTC
TRBD2,TRBJ2-5,-,TRBV7-2,CASSLVLARQENQYF,TGTGCCAGCAGCTTAGTACTAGCGCGACAAGAGAACCAGTACTTC